A single T cell receptor (beta chain) is shown here with its context. This sample is drawn from a study of blood T cell repertoires in COVID-19. In the study overall: COVID-19 samples collected from the United States, Italy and Spain covered acute and convalescent phases.

Symptom resolution, clearance, or two negative PCRs marked the recovered donors of Cohort 3. The germline V gene encodes CDR1 MNHEY and CDR2 SVGEGT. The V and J ends lost 5 bases and 0 bases respectively, with 12 bases between them. The CDR3 covers 15 residues. Study processing details: Reference gene primer amplification gave nucleated cell count estimates. The data were produced by immunoSEQ multiplex PCR, yet TCRdb's version contains in-frame clones alone and is incomplete. The DNA was the basis for D and trimming; V, J and clone size are from that table. The sample comprises a few hundred thousand clones, approximately 86% of which are singletons, and about 1.5% rests with the top ten.

The receptor's source is a woman between 45 and 65 years old who had recovered from COVID-19. The chain has TRBV6-2 or TRBV6-3 and TRBJ2-3, with D possibly matching TRBD2 (5 bases). The source material was PBMCs or T cells enriched from blood (not recorded which). DNA for the CDR3: TGTGCCAGCAGTGGTTCGGGCGGGAGCACAGATACGCAGTATTTT. Amino acid sequence: CASSGSGGSTDTQYF.